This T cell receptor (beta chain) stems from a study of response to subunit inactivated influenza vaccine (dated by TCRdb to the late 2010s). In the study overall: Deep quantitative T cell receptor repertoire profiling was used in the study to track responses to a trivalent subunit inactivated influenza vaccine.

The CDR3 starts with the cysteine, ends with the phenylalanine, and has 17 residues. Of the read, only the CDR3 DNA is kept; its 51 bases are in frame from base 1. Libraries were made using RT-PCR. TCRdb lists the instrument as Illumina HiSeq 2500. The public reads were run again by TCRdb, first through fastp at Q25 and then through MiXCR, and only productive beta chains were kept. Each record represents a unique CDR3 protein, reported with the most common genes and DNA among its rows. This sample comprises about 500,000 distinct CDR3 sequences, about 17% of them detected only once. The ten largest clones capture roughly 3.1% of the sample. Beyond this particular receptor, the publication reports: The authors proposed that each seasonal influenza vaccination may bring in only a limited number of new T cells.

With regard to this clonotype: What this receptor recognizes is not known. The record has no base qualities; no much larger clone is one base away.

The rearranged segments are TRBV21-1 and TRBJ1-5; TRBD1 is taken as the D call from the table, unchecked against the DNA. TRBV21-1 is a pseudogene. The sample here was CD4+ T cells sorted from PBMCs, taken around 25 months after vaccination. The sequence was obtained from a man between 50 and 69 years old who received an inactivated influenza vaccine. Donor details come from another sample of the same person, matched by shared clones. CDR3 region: CASSKWGGQGAIQPQHF. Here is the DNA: TGTGCCAGCAGCAAATGGGGGGGACAGGGGGCGATTCAGCCCCAGCATTTT.